A single sample is the source of the 6 T cell receptor beta chains below, sequenced in a study of Graves' ophthalmopathy and Graves' hyperthyroidism listed by TCRdb under 2018. Sequencer: Illumina HiSeq 2000. For repertoire sequencing, TCR beta CDR3 regions were amplified from RNA transcripts. The first round of RT-PCR was done with HTBI primers and the Qiagen OneStep RT-PCR kit, and was followed by a second round of multiplex PCR, then size selection and purification. The public reads were quality trimmed at Q25 with fastp and then assembled into clones with MiXCR by TCRdb, keeping productive beta chains. One record per CDR3 amino acid sequence lists the most common genes and DNA. The sample table shows roughly 480,000 distinct CDR3 sequences, and about 15% are seen once. The top ten clonotypes cover approximately 9.8% of the sample. The sample taken for sequencing was blood. These TCRs come from a woman aged 30 to 39 with Graves' ophthalmopathy. Donor details come from another sample of the same person, matched by shared clones.

This clonotype was detected many times. The chain has TRBV6-1 and TRBJ1-1, with 7 bases that match TRBD1. The CDR3 extends over 15 amino acids. Germline assignment: CDR1 MNHNS and CDR2 SASEGT. V lost 4 bases to trimming and J lost 1 base; unmatched junction nucleotides: 6. CDR3 loop: CASSGGQLKNTEAFF. The CDR3 bases are TGTGCCAGCAGTGGGGGACAGTTGAAGAACACTGAAGCTTTCTTT.

This clonotype was observed at least ten times. The rearrangement joins TRBV19 to TRBJ1-5, with D unresolved. In germline, CDR1 is LNHDA, CDR2 SQIVND (reference sequence). The CDR3 totals 15 residues. Trimming took off 8 bases at V and 5 bases at J, with 19 bases between the two ends. The CDR3 region is CASATNSAVHQPQHF. As DNA, the CDR3 is TGTGCCAGTGCGACTAACAGTGCTGTTCATCAGCCCCAGCATTTT.

This clonotype has more than one count but fewer than ten. V usage is TRBV19 and J usage is TRBJ2-2, with D maybe TRBD1 (6 bases). Trimming took off 1 base at V and 9 bases at J, with 12 bases between the two ends. CDR3 length: 14 amino acids. Germline lookup yields CDR1 LNHDA and CDR2 SQIVND (reference sequence). CDR3 amino acids: CASSIATGLRELFF. Here the CDR3 DNA reads TGTGCCAGTAGTATAGCTACAGGGCTTCGGGAGCTGTTTTTT.

This clonotype was detected many times. This rearrangement joins TRBV28 to TRBJ1-1, with a tentative D call TRBD1 (6 bases). Per germline, CDR1 MDHEN and CDR2 SYDVKM. Trimming left V 3 bases short and J 0 bases short, with 11 bases between. The length of the CDR3 is 15 residues. In DNA, the CDR3 is TGTGCCAGCAGTTTGCCCGGACAGCTGAACACTGAAGCTTTCTTT. Its protein product is CASSLPGQLNTEAFF.

This clonotype has at least ten counts. V gene TRBV29-1 combines with J gene TRBJ1-2, with TRBD1 identical over 7 bases. From germline, CDR1 is SQVTM and CDR2 ANQGSEA. This CDR3 contains 17 residues. Unmatched junction bases numbered 12, after V lost 1 base and J lost 1 base. As DNA, the CDR3 is TGCAGCGTTGAAGCTGGGACAGACAAGAATAGTAACTATGGCTACACCTTC. Its translation: CSVEAGTDKNSNYGYTF.

The table lists this clonotype with many counts. The chain has TRBV6-1 and TRBJ1-6; TRBD1 might be the D (6 bases). From germline, CDR1 is MNHNS and CDR2 SASEGT. The CDR3 totals 16 residues. Between the trimmed V and J ends, which lost 6 bases and 4 bases, there was a span of 16 bases. The CDR3 DNA follows: TGTGCCAGCAGGGCTGGAAACAGGGATTATAATTCACCCCTCCACTTT. Amino acids: CASRAGNRDYNSPLHF.